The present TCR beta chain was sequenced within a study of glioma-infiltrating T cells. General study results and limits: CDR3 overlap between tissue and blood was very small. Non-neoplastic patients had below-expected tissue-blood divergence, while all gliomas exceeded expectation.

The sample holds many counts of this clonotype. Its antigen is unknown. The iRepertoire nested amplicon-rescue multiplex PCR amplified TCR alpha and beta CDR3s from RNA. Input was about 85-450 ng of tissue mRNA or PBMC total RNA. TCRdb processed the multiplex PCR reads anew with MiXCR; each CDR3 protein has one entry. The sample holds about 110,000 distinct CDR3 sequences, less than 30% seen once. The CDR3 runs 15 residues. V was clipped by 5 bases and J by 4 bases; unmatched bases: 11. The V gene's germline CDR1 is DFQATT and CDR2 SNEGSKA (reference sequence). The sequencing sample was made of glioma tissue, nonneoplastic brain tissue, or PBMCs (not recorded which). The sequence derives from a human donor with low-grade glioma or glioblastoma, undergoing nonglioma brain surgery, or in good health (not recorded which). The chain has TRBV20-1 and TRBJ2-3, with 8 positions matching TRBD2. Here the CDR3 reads CSAPRLAGRADTQYF. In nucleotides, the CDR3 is TGCAGTGCTCCCCGGTTAGCGGGAAGGGCAGATACGCAGTATTTT.